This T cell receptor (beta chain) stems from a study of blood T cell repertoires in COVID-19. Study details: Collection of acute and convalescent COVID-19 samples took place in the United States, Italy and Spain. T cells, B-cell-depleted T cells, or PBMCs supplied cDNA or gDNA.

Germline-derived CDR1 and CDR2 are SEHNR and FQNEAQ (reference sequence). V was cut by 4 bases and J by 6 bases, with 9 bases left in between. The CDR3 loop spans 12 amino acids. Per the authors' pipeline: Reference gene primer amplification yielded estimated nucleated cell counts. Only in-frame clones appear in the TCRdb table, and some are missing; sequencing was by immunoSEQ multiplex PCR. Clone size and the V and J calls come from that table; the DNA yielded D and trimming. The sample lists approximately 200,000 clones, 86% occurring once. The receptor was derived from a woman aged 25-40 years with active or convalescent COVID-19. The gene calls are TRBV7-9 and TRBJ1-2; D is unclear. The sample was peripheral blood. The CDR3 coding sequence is TGTGCCAGCAGCTCCTCCACGGATGGCTACACCTTC. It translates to CASSSSTDGYTF.